One TCR beta chain is described in this entry. The CDR3 covers 17 residues. The V gene's germline CDR1 is MNHEY and CDR2 SMNVEV (reference sequence). V shed 5 bases, J shed 11 bases, and the junction held 21 bases outside the gene matches. These data are taken from a study of technical replicates of blood from a few donors. Measured with immunoSEQ multiplex PCR; TCRdb has only the in-frame clones, and not every one. The sample has tens of thousands of clones; approximately 97% are singletons. This chain uses TRBV27 with TRBJ1-1; 9 nucleotides align to TRBD1. The sequenced material came from T cells isolated from PBMCs. The source of this sequence is a human donor in good health. The CDR3 loop is CASSPQAAPGQGFGAFF. CDR3 nucleotides: TGTGCCAGCAGTCCTCAGGCCGCACCGGGACAGGGATTTGGCGCTTTCTTT.